This entry describes one TCR beta chain. From germline, CDR1 is SGHRS and CDR2 YFSETQ. CDR3 size: 13 residues. V was shortened by 1 base and J by 7 bases, with 11 bases between the two germline ends. The sample comes from a study of blood T cell repertoires in COVID-19. Study context: COVID-19 samples, acute and convalescent, were from the United States, Italy and Spain. Sample material is recorded as cDNA or gDNA derived from T cells, B-cell-depleted T cells, or PBMCs.

Per the authors' pipeline: Amplification of reference gene primers was used by the study to estimate nucleated cell counts. TCRdb keeps only in-frame clones here, not all; method: immunoSEQ multiplex PCR. V and J calls and clone size are those listed in that table; D and trimming were worked out from the DNA. The sample yields under 60,000 clones, roughly 80% seen once. The material sequenced was peripheral blood. The receptor comes from a human donor in a cohort sampled during active COVID-19. The chain employs TRBV5-1 and TRBJ1-2; D is unclear. CDR3 coding DNA: TGCGCCAGCAGCTTGCTAGGAGACCCTGGCTACACCTTC. This translates into CASSLLGDPGYTF.